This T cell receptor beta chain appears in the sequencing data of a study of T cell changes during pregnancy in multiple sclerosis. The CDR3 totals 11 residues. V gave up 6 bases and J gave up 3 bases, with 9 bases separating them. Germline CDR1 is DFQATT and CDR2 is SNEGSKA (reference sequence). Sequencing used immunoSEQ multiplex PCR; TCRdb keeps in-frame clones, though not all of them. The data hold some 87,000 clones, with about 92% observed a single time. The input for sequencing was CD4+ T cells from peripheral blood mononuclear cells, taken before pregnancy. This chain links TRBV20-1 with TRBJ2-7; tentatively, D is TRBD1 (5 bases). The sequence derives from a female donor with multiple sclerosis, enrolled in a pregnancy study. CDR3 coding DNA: TGCAGTGCCAAAACAGGCTACGAGCAGTACTTC. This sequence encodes CSAKTGYEQYF.